This TCR beta chain was captured by sequencing in a study of T cells in Graves' hyperthyroidism and ophthalmopathy. Investigators excluded patients with uncontrolled infection, other autoimmune disease, pregnancy or lactation. In making diagnoses, clinical symptoms, serum thyroxine and TRAb, thyroid ultrasound and orbital computed tomography were all used. A sample of blood taken at first hyperthyroidism diagnosis preceded any ophthalmopathy symptoms. It was 8.5 to 10 ml of fresh peripheral blood that supplied the PBMCs. The germline CDR1 and CDR2 sequences are KGHSH and LQKENI. The CDR3 has 15 residues. V was cut by 2 bases and J by 5 bases, with 16 bases left in between. Authors of the study amplified TCR beta CDR3 regions from RNA transcripts. The TCR CDR3 first-round RT-PCR relied on the HTBI primer set. TCRdb recomputed calls from the multiplex PCR reads with MiXCR, one row per CDR3 protein. The sample includes roughly 250,000 distinct CDR3 sequences, approximately 14% of them seen just once.

The TCR sequence derives from a woman between 40 and 50 years old with Graves' hyperthyroidism that later progressed to Graves' ophthalmopathy. The chain links TRBV18 to TRBJ2-7; D remains ambiguous. Sequencing input: blood. For the CDR3, the DNA is TGTGCCAGCTCACCAGTCCCCAGGCCGGGTGACGAGCAGTACTTC. This codes for CASSPVPRPGDEQYF. The complete variable domain, with remaining parts taken from reference TRBV18 and TRBJ2-7, reads NAGVMQNPRHLVRRRGQEARLRCSPMKGHSHVYWYRQLPEEGLKFMVYLQKENIIDESGMPKERFSAEFPKEGPSILRIQQVVRGDSAAYFCASSPVPRPGDEQYFGPGTRLTVT.